This is a list of T cell receptor beta chains from one sample in a study of cytomegalovirus exposure and HLA in healthy donors. The assay was immunoSEQ multiplex PCR, and TCRdb's table has in-frame clones only and misses some. The repertoire holds about 140,000 clones, with approximately 79% as singletons. Sequencing input: PBMCs. The receptors stem from a man aged 18 to 29 in good health and CMV-seronegative. Both conserved end residues are part of each CDR3. The order of the fields is CDR3 DNA, CDR3 protein, CDR3 length, J gene, clone size, V gene, D gene. D genes are given only for firm matches. Clone size is shown for a subset of rows, as once, few, many or a class of expanded clone.

TGCGCCAGCAGCCACACAGGGGGCTCCTACGAGCAGTACTTC	CASSHTGGSYEQYF	14	TRBJ2-7	NA	TRBV5-1	TRBD1
TGTGCCAGCAGCGCTACAGGTCTCGAGCAGTACTTC	CASSATGLEQYF	12	TRBJ2-7	NA	TRBV2	NA
TGTGCCAGCAGTTACTCGACCAGGGGGCGGCAGTTCTTC	CASSYSTRGRQFF	13	TRBJ2-1	few	TRBV6-5	TRBD1
TGTGCCAGCAGCCAAGGTACAGGGTACACTGAAGCTTTCTTT	CASSQGTGYTEAFF	14	TRBJ1-1	NA	TRBV4-2	NA
TGTGCAAGTCGCTTAGTGAGGGCCAGGGGGGTCCCTGCGGACGAGCAGTACTTC	CASRLVRARGVPADEQYF	18	TRBJ2-7	once	TRBV12-2	NA
TGTGCCAGCAGCGGTCGACAGGCGTCAAGCTCTGGAAACACCATATATTTT	CASSGRQASSSGNTIYF	17	TRBJ1-3	NA	TRBV9	NA
TGCGCCAGCAGTCGGGAGGACATAAGCTCCTACAATGAGCAGTTCTTC	CASSREDISSYNEQFF	16	TRBJ2-1	NA	TRBV5-1	TRBD2
TGTGCCAGCAGCTTGTGGGCCGGAGAGACCCAGTACTTC	CASSLWAGETQYF	13	TRBJ2-5	NA	TRBV5-4	NA
TGTGCCACCAGCATGAACGGCCCGACAGTCCTTGTACGGACAGATACGCAGTATTTT	CATSMNGPTVLVRTDTQYF	19	TRBJ2-3	NA	TRBV15	NA
TGCGCCAGCAGCTTGGTTATCTCCTACAATGAGCAGTTCTTC	CASSLVISYNEQFF	14	TRBJ2-1	NA	TRBV5-1	NA
TGTGCCAGCTCACGGTCAGGGGACAGCTCCTATAATTCACCCCTCCACTTT	CASSRSGDSSYNSPLHF	17	TRBJ1-6	NA	TRBV18	TRBD1
TGCGCCAGCCAAGTCAGGCCGGGACAGCCCACTGAAAAACTGTTTTTT	CASQVRPGQPTEKLFF	16	TRBJ1-4	NA	TRBV10-1	TRBD1
TGTGCCAGCAGCTTTGGGGTTTGGGGGCGAACAGATACGCAGTATTTT	CASSFGVWGRTDTQYF	16	TRBJ2-3	NA	TRBV11-1	NA
TGTGCCAGCAGCTTAGCGTCTAATCGGGACAGGGTAGCTCAGCCCCAGCATTTT	CASSLASNRDRVAQPQHF	18	TRBJ1-5	few	TRBV7-9	TRBD1
TGTGCCAGCATCAAAGGAGACTCAGGGTGGGAGACCCAGTACTTC	CASIKGDSGWETQYF	15	TRBJ2-5	NA	TRBV28	NA
TGTGCCAGCAGCTTAGCCAGCGGAGGAGAGGCCCAGTACTTC	CASSLASGGEAQYF	14	TRBJ2-5	NA	TRBV7-2	NA
TGTGCCTGGACCGGCTCAGCCGTCGGGGAGCAGTACTTC	CAWTGSAVGEQYF	13	TRBJ2-7	NA	TRBV30	NA
TGTGCCACCAGTCAACTAGCGCCGGGCGATGGGGCCAACGTCCTGACTTTC	CATSQLAPGDGANVLTF	17	TRBJ2-6	NA	TRBV15	TRBD2
TGCGCCAGCAGCTTGGCCGGGGGAGGAGAGACCCAGTACTTC	CASSLAGGGETQYF	14	TRBJ2-5	NA	TRBV5-1	NA